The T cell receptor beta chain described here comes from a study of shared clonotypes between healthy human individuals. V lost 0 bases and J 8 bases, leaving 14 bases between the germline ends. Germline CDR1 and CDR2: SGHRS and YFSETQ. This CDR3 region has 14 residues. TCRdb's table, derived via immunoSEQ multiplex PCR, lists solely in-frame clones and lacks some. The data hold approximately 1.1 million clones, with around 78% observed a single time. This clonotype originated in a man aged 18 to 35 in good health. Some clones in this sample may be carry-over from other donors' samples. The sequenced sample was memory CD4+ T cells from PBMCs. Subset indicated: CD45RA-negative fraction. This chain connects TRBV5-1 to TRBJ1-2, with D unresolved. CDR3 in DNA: TGCGCCAGCAGCTTGGCCGGGCCGCTTACGGGCTACACCTTC. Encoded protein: CASSLAGPLTGYTF.